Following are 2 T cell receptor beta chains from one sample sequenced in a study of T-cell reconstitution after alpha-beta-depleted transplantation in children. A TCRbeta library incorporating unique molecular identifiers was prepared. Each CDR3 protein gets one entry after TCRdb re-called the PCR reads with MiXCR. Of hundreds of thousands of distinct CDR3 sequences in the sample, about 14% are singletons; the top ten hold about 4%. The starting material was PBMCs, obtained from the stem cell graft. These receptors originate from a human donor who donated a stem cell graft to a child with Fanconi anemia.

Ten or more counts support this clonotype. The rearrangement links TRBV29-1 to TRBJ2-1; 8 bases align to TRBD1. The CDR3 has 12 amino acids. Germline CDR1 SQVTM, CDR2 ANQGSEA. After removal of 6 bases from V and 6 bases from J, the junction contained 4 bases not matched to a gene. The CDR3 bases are TGCAGCGTGGACAGGGTAAGCAATGAGCAGTTCTTC. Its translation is CSVDRVSNEQFF.

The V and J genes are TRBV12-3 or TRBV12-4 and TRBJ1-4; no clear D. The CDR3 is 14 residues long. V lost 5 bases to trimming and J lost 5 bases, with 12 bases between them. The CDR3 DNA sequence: TGTGCCAGCAGTCCTGGACGGCCAAATGAAAAACTGTTTTTT. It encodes CASSPGRPNEKLFF.